One and the same sample provided the 17 T cell receptor beta chains below, sequenced in a study of blood T cell repertoires in COVID-19. Assay: immunoSEQ multiplex PCR; the TCRdb copy retains only in-frame clones and omits some. Among 210,000 or so clones listed, around 80% were seen once. The sequenced sample consisted of PBMCs or T cells enriched from blood (not recorded which). Receptors originate from a woman aged 40 to 50 with acute COVID-19.

The chain couples TRBV2 to TRBJ1-2, with D possibly TRBD1 on 6 matching bases. This CDR3 has 12 residues. Per the germline V gene, CDR1 is SNHLY and CDR2 is FYNNEI. The V and J ends lost 5 bases and 7 bases respectively, with 11 bases between them. The CDR3 sequence is CASSRTVSGYTF. The CDR3 DNA is TGTGCCAGCAGTAGGACAGTCTCTGGCTACACCTTC.

J is TRBJ1-1 and V is TRBV10-1, with 7 bases identical to TRBD1. With 2 bases clipped from V and 8 bases from J, the junction kept 5 bases outside the gene matches. This CDR3 comprises 13 residues. Per germline, CDR1 WNHNN and CDR2 SYGVQD (reference sequence). As DNA, the CDR3 is TGCGCCAGCAGTGAGACGGGACAGACCGAAGCTTTCTTT. Its translation is CASSETGQTEAFF.

This chain joins TRBV7-9 and TRBJ1-4; tentatively, D is TRBD1 (6 bases). The CDR3 length is 15 residues. Germline V lookup: CDR1 SEHNR, CDR2 FQNEAQ (reference sequence). Trimming took off 5 bases at V and 5 bases at J, with 15 bases between the two ends. The CDR3 DNA reads as TGTGCCAGCAGCGACCCCGGGACACCGAATGAAAAACTGTTTTTT. Protein: CASSDPGTPNEKLFF.

The chain uses TRBV7-9 and TRBJ1-5; TRBD1 matches 7 bases. The CDR3 extends over 14 amino acids. J gave up 6 bases and V 5 bases, and 7 bases lay outside the gene matches. Looked up from germline, CDR1 is SEHNR and CDR2 is FQNEAQ (reference sequence). The CDR3 DNA is TGTGCCAGCAGCAGCGACAGGGATCTTCAGCCCCAGCATTTT. Its protein product is CASSSDRDLQPQHF.

The chain has TRBV28 and TRBJ2-2; a weak D match, TRBD2 (6 bases). Trimming left V 6 bases short and J 1 base short, with 15 bases between. The CDR3 runs to 16 residues. Per germline, CDR1 MDHEN and CDR2 SYDVKM. CDR3 DNA: TGTGCCAGCAGCCCGAGTGGGCGGGAGAACACCGGGGAGCTGTTTTTT. Protein sequence: CASSPSGRENTGELFF. The whole variable domain, filled in from reference TRBV28 and TRBJ2-2, reads DVKVTQSSRYLVKRTGEKVFLECVQDMDHENMFWYRQDPGLGLRLIYFSYDVKMKEKGDIPEGYSVSREKKERFSLILESASTNQTSMYLCASSPSGRENTGELFFGEGSRLTVL.

The V and J genes are TRBV19 and TRBJ2-3, with 10 bases matching TRBD2. The CDR3 sequence is 17 residues long. Germline assignment: CDR1 LNHDA and CDR2 SQIVND (reference sequence). J lost 2 bases, V lost 7 bases, and 12 bases had no gene match. Here the CDR3 DNA reads TGTGCCAGTACCCAGCACGCACTAGCGGGGATCACAGATACGCAGTATTTT. Translating it yields CASTQHALAGITDTQYF.

The J gene is TRBJ1-2, the V gene TRBV9; 7 bases line up with TRBD1. Losses at the gene ends were 3 bases for V and 7 bases for J; bases not matched to a gene: 15. The CDR3 loop spans 16 amino acids. CDR1 SGDLS and CDR2 YYNGEE come from the germline V gene. CDR3 loop: CASSDRGSHGAIGYTF. In nucleotides, the CDR3 is TGTGCCAGCAGCGACAGGGGTTCTCATGGGGCTATTGGCTACACCTTC. The full variable domain, with the rest looked up from reference TRBV9 and TRBJ1-2, is DSGVTQTPKHLITATGQRVTLRCSPRSGDLSVYWYQQSLDQGLQFLIQYYNGEERAKGNILERFSAQQFPDLHSELNLSSLELGDSALYFCASSDRGSHGAIGYTFGSGTRLTVV.

V and J are TRBV6-5 and TRBJ1-3; tentative D call: TRBD1 (6 bases). With 9 bases removed from V and 2 bases from J, the gap between germline ends came to 11 bases. The CDR3 extends over 13 amino acids. Germline V gene lookup returns CDR1 MNHEY and CDR2 SVGAGI. The CDR3 is CASVTGTGNTIYF. The CDR3 DNA is TGTGCCAGTGTAACAGGGACTGGAAACACCATATATTTT.

The rearrangement links TRBV28 to TRBJ1-6; perhaps TRBD1 as D (5 bases). V lost 5 bases and J lost 0, with 14 bases in between. The V gene's germline CDR1 is MDHEN and CDR2 SYDVKM. The CDR3 covers 17 residues. DNA for the CDR3: TGTGCCAGCAGTCTAGGGCGACAGAGCTCCTATAATTCACCCCTCCACTTT. Its translation: CASSLGRQSSYNSPLHF.

The rearrangement uses TRBV11-2 and TRBJ1-6; tentative D call: TRBD1 (6 bases). V shed 2 bases and J shed 0 bases, with 17 bases lying between them. The CDR3 covers 19 residues. Germline assignment: CDR1 SGHAT and CDR2 FQNNGV. The CDR3 DNA sequence: TGTGCCAGCAGCTTACCAGGGGCCATCCCGAGCTCCTATAATTCACCCCTCCACTTT. Protein sequence: CASSLPGAIPSSYNSPLHF.

The genes are TRBV7-2 and TRBJ2-1, with 8 bases identical to TRBD1. Germline V lookup: CDR1 SGHTA, CDR2 FQGNSA. The CDR3 totals 13 residues. The V gene end was trimmed by 9 bases and the J gene end by 3 bases; junction bases not matched to a gene: 4. DNA of the CDR3: TGTGCCAGTCGACAGGGGAGCTACAATGAGCAGTTCTTC. Translating gives CASRQGSYNEQFF. Filled out from reference TRBV7-2 and TRBJ2-1, the complete variable domain reads GAGVSQSPSNKVTEKGKDVELRCDPISGHTALYWYRQSLGQGLEFLIYFQGNSAPDKSGLPSDRFSAERTGGSVSTLTIQRTQQEDSAVYLCASRQGSYNEQFFGPGTRLTVL.

This clone was seen a handful of times. The V call is TRBV28, the J call TRBJ1-6; D remains unclear. The CDR3 sequence is 13 residues long. CDR1 and CDR2 (germline): MDHEN, SYDVKM. With 6 bases removed from V and 10 bases from J, the gap between germline ends came to 13 bases. The CDR3 DNA is TGTGCCAGCAGCCCGACAACGGGGTCACCCCTCCACTTT. Translated, it gives CASSPTTGSPLHF.

The CDR3 bases are TGTGCCAGCAGCGACACTAGCGGGAGATCGTTCTTC. As protein: CASSDTSGRSFF. J is TRBJ2-1 and V is TRBV6-5; 11 nucleotides agree with TRBD2. The CDR3 consists of 12 residues. Germline loops: CDR1 MNHEY, CDR2 SVGAGI. V lost 6 bases, J lost 15 bases, and 7 bases stayed unmatched.

In its sample, this clone was seen a few times. CDR3 in amino acids: CASSEQGETEAFF. The CDR3 DNA reads as TGTGCCAGCAGCGAACAGGGTGAGACTGAAGCTTTCTTT. The chain is built from TRBV7-9 and TRBJ1-1; possibly TRBD1 for D (6 bases). The V gene lost 5 bases and the J gene lost 5 bases, with 12 bases spanning the gap. The CDR3 has 13 amino acids. The germline V gene encodes CDR1 SEHNR and CDR2 FQNEAQ (reference sequence).

Only a few counts were recorded for this clone. The chain carries TRBV12-3 or TRBV12-4 and TRBJ1-5, with 7 bases fitting TRBD1. CDR3 length: 12 amino acids. J gave up 7 bases and V 6 bases, and 3 bases lay outside the gene matches. For the CDR3, the DNA is TGTGCCAGCAGGAAAGGGGGCCAGCCCCAGCATTTT. Translation gives CASRKGGQPQHF.

V and J are TRBV28 and TRBJ1-4; D may be TRBD1 (6 bases). With 2 bases removed from V and 2 bases from J, the gap between germline ends came to 12 bases. There are 16 residues in the CDR3. Per the germline V gene, CDR1 is MDHEN and CDR2 is SYDVKM. CDR3 loop: CASSLTVGGTNEKLFF. The CDR3 DNA sequence: TGTGCCAGCAGTTTAACGGTAGGGGGTACTAATGAAAAACTGTTTTTT.

The chain joins TRBV5-1 to TRBJ1-2; 9 bases align to TRBD1. The CDR3 is 13 residues long. Per the germline V gene, CDR1 is SGHRS and CDR2 is YFSETQ. J gave up 5 bases and V 4 bases, and 3 bases lay outside the gene matches. The CDR3 nucleotides are TGCGCCAGCAGCCCAGGGACAGGGTATGGCTACACCTTC. Translation: CASSPGTGYGYTF.